Described below is a single T cell receptor (beta chain) sequence and its context. CDR1 is SGHAT, CDR2 FQNNGV, per germline. The CDR3 length is 21 residues. Trimming cost V 0 bases and J 1 base, with 27 bases left between them. During its preparation, the TCRbeta library received unique molecular identifiers. TCRdb itself ran the PCR reads through MiXCR, one entry per CDR3 protein. The sample contains 450,000 to 600,000 distinct CDR3 sequences, 32% of which appear only once. This sample was taken from a study of T-cell reconstitution after alpha-beta-depleted transplantation in children. This TCR was recovered from a human donor who donated a stem cell graft to a child with aplastic anemia. The starting material was PBMCs from the stem cell graft donor, obtained from the stem cell graft. The V and J genes are TRBV11-2 and TRBJ1-1, with D perhaps matching TRBD1 (5 bases). Here the CDR3 reads CASSLDGSARGTAGTNTEAFF. CDR3 sequence (DNA): TGTGCCAGCAGCTTAGACGGGTCAGCCCGGGGGACTGCGGGAACGAACACTGAAGCTTTCTTT.